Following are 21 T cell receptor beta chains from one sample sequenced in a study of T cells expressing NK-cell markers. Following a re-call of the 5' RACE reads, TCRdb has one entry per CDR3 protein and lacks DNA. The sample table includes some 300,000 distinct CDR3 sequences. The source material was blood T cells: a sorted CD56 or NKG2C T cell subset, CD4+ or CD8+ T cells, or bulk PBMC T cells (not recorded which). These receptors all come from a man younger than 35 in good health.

The CDR3 loop reads CASSPDWAQYF. J is TRBJ2-3 and V is TRBV12-3 or TRBV12-4. The CDR3 length is 11 residues.

The CDR3 here is CASSQGLAGRYLNEQFF. This rearrangement joins TRBV27 to TRBJ2-1; the D call from TCRdb, TRBD2, cannot be confirmed without DNA. The CDR3 spans 17 residues. Germline CDR1 MNHEY, CDR2 SMNVEV (reference sequence).

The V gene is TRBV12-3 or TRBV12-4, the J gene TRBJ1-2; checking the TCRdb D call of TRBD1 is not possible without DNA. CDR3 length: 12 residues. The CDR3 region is CASSWTGVFFTF.

CDR3 protein: CASSLVGTGKYEQYF. V and J are TRBV7-2 and TRBJ2-7; TCRdb's assignment of TRBD1 cannot be checked, as there is no DNA. The germline CDR1 and CDR2 sequences are SGHTA and FQGNSA. The CDR3 covers 15 residues.

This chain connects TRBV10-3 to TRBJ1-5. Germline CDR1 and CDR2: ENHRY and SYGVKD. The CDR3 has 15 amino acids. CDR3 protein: CAISESGGNNQPQHF.

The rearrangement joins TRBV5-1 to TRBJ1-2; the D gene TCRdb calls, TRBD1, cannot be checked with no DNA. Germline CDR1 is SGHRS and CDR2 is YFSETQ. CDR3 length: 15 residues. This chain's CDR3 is CASSWTPGQNYGYTF.

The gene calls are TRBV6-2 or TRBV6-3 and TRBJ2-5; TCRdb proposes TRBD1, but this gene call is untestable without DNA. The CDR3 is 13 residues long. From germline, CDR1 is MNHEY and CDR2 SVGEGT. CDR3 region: CASRSDRQETQYF.

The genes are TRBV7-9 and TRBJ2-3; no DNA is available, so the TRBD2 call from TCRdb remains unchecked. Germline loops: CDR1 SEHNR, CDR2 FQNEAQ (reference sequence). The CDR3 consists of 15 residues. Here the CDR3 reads CASSPSGGGTDTQYF.

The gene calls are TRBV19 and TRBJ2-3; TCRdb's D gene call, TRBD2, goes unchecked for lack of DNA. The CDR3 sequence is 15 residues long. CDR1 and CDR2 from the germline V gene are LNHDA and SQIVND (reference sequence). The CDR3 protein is CASSEPGPQADTQYF.

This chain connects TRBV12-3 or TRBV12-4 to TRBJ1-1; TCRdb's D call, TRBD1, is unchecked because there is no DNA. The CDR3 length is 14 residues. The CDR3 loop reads CASSSEGGFTEAFF.

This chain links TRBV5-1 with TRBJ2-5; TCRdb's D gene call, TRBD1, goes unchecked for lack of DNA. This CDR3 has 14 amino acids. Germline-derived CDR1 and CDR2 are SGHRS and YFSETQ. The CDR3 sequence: CASSKTGLQETQYF.

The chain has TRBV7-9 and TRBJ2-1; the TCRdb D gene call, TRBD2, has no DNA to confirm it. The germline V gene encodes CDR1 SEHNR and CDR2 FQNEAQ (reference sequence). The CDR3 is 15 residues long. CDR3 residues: CASTPRAGGSNEQFF.

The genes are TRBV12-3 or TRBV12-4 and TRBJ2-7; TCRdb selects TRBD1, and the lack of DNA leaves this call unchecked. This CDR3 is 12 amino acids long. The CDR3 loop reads CASSLAGREQYF.

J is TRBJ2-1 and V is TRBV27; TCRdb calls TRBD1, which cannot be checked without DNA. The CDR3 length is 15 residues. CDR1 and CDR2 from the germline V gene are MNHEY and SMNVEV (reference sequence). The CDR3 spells CASSSGGIIHNEQFF.

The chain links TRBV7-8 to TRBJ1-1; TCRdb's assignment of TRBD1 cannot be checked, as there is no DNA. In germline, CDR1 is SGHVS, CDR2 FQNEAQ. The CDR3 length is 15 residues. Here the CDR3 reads CASSSQGVVNTEAFF.

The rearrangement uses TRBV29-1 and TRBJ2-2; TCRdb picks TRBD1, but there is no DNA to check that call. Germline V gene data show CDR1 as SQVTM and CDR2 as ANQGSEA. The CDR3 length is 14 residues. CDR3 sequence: CSAPWGAGTGELFF.

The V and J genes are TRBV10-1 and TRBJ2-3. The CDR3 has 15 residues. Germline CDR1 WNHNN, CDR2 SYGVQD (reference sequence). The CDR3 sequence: CASSESGLAADTQYF.

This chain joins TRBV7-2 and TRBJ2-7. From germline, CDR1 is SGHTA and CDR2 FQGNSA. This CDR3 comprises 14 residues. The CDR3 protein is CASSRSGRPYEQYF. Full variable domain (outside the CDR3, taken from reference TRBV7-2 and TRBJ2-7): GAGVSQSPSNKVTEKGKDVELRCDPISGHTALYWYRQSLGQGLEFLIYFQGNSAPDKSGLPSDRFSAERTGGSVSTLTIQRTQQEDSAVYLCASSRSGRPYEQYFGPGTRLTVT.

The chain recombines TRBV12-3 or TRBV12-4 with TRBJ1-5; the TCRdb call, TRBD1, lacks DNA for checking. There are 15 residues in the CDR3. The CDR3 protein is CASNPQGSYNQPQHF.

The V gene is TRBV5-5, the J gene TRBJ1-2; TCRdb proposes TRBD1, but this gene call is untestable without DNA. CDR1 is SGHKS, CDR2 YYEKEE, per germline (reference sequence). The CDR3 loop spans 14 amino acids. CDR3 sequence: CASSWGTGGYGYTF. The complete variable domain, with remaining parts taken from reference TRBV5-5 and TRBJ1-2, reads DAGVTQSPTHLIKTRGQQVTLRCSPISGHKSVSWYQQVLGQGPQFIFQYYEKEERGRGNFPDRFSARQFPNYSSELNVNALLLGDSALYLCASSWGTGGYGYTFGSGTRLTVV.

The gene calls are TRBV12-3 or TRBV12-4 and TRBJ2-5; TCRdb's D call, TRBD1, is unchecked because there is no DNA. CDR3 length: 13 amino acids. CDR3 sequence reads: CASSLTGAQTQYF.